This entry lists 10 T cell receptor beta chains sequenced from one sample in a study of post-analysis software for immune sequencing data. Study-level results: Patients carried roughly 5 TRBV segments more frequently than controls did, and TRBV5-6, TRBV5-1 and TRBV20-1 were among them.

Libraries were made from TCR beta cDNA, and they carried unique molecular identifiers. One entry per CDR3 protein results from TCRdb running MiXCR on the PCR reads. The sample consists of 170,000 or so distinct CDR3 sequences, about 30% of them appearing once. No antigen is known for these receptors. The sequencing sample was made of blood. The receptors derive from a girl aged 5-17 years with multiple sclerosis.

This chain joins TRBV7-9 and TRBJ2-1, with TRBD2 as a possible D gene (6 bases). The DNA end favors TRBJ2-7, so the J call may be wrong. The CDR3 totals 17 residues. CDR1 and CDR2 (germline): SEHNR, FQNEAQ (reference sequence). For the CDR3, the DNA is TGTGCCAGCAGCTCCCTGGGGAGCGGGCGAGCCTACAATGAGCAGTACTTC. Its protein is CASSSLGSGRAYNEQYF.

This clonotype occurred a few times. The gene calls are TRBV7-9 and TRBJ2-3, with 9 bases aligning to TRBD2. V lost 3 bases and J lost 11; bases outside the gene matches: 12. Germline V CDR1 and CDR2: SEHNR, FQNEAQ (reference sequence). The CDR3 runs to 15 residues. As DNA, the CDR3 is TGTGCCAGCAGCTTTCCGGGTGATAGCGGGAGAATGCAGTATTTT. Translation: CASSFPGDSGRMQYF.

This clonotype counts as medium-sized. The genes are TRBV7-2 and TRBJ2-7, with TRBD2 identical over 10 bases. CDR3 length: 15 amino acids. The junction had 4 bases not matched to a gene; V was cut back by 1 base and J by 4 bases. Germline V gives CDR1 SGHTA, CDR2 FQGNSA. The DNA of the CDR3 is TGTGCCAGCAGCTTAGGGGGGACTAGCGCGTACGAGCAGTACTTC. Protein: CASSLGGTSAYEQYF. Together with reference TRBV7-2 and TRBJ2-7, the CDR3 gives the full variable domain: GAGVSQSPSNKVTEKGKDVELRCDPISGHTALYWYRQSLGQGLEFLIYFQGNSAPDKSGLPSDRFSAERTGGSVSTLTIQRTQQEDSAVYLCASSLGGTSAYEQYFGPGTRLTVT.

This clonotype was seen a single time. This may come from a read error, since a much larger clone is one base off. The J gene is TRBJ2-5, the V gene TRBV20-1; TRBD2 matches 7 bases. Germline-derived CDR1 and CDR2 are DFQATT and SNEGSKA (reference sequence). CDR3 length equals 14 residues. The V segment lost 3 bases and the J segment 7 bases; nucleotides outside the gene matches: 11. This CDR3 reads CSARLPSGPLTQYF. The CDR3 region has the DNA TGCAGTGCTAGGCTCCCTAGCGGCCCCCTGACCCAGTACTTC.

This clonotype was counted a few times. The chain employs TRBV7-9 and TRBJ2-5, with a tentative D call TRBD1 (6 bases). This CDR3 spans 14 amino acids. Trimming shortened V by 11 bases and J by 2 bases, and 18 bases separated the two germline ends. Germline V gene sequence: CDR1 SEHNR, CDR2 FQNEAQ (reference sequence). The CDR3 nucleotides are TGTGCCGGGTCCCGGACAGAGAGACAAGAGACCCAGTACTTC. Translation: CAGSRTERQETQYF.

This clonotype turned up a few times. V gene TRBV6-2 or TRBV6-3 combines with J gene TRBJ2-1; D perhaps matches TRBD2 (5 bases). CDR1 and CDR2 from the germline V gene are MNHEY and SVGEGT. The V end was cut by 0 bases, the J end by 2 bases, with 11 bases between. The CDR3 extends over 16 amino acids. CDR3 loop: CASSYSKEDPYNEQFF. CDR3 coding DNA: TGTGCCAGCAGTTACTCGAAGGAGGACCCCTACAATGAGCAGTTCTTC.

With respect to this clonotype: At one end the junction does not follow the germline gene, possibly because of a read error. V gene TRBV20-1 combines with J gene TRBJ1-1; D perhaps matches TRBD1 (6 bases). CDR1 is DFQATT, CDR2 SNEGSKA, per germline (reference sequence). The CDR3 sequence is 15 residues long. This chain's CDR3 is CSTRGDRRSNTEAFF. CDR3 coding DNA: TGCAGTACTAGGGGGGACCGAAGATCGAACACTGAAGCTTTCTTT.

About this clonotype itself: Being one base from a much bigger clone, this may be a read error. J is TRBJ2-5 and V is TRBV10-3, with TRBD2 matching 7 bases. The V segment lost 6 bases and the J segment 0 bases; nucleotides outside the gene matches: 4. Germline-derived CDR1 and CDR2 are ENHRY and SYGVKD. The CDR3 loop spans 14 amino acids. Here the CDR3 reads CAIRGGMDQETQYF. The DNA of the CDR3 is TGTGCCATCAGGGGGGGGATGGACCAAGAGACCCAGTACTTC.

The rearrangement links TRBV28 to TRBJ1-1, with TRBD1 matching 9 bases. The CDR3 extends over 14 amino acids. CDR1 and CDR2 from the germline V gene are MDHEN and SYDVKM. After removal of 7 bases from V and 2 bases from J, the junction contained 5 bases not matched to a gene. CDR3 region: CASIWDRANTEAFF. CDR3 nucleotide sequence: TGTGCCAGCATATGGGACAGGGCTAACACTGAAGCTTTCTTT.

About this clonotype: This could be a read error, since a much larger clone is one nucleotide away. V usage is TRBV7-9 and J usage is TRBJ2-7; TRBD1 matches 8 bases. CDR3 length: 15 residues. V was clipped by 7 bases and J by 6 bases; unmatched bases: 14. Germline V gene sequence: CDR1 SEHNR, CDR2 FQNEAQ (reference sequence). In nucleotides, the CDR3 is TGTGCCAGCAACTCAGGACAGGGAATGAGAGGCGAGCAGTACTTC. Residues: CASNSGQGMRGEQYF. The whole variable domain, remainder taken from reference TRBV7-9 and TRBJ2-7, is DTGVSQNPRHKITKRGQNVTFRCDPISEHNRLYWYRQTLGQGPEFLTYFQNEAQLEKSRLLSDRFSAERPKGSFSTLEIQRTEQGDSAMYLCASNSGQGMRGEQYFGPGTRLTVT.